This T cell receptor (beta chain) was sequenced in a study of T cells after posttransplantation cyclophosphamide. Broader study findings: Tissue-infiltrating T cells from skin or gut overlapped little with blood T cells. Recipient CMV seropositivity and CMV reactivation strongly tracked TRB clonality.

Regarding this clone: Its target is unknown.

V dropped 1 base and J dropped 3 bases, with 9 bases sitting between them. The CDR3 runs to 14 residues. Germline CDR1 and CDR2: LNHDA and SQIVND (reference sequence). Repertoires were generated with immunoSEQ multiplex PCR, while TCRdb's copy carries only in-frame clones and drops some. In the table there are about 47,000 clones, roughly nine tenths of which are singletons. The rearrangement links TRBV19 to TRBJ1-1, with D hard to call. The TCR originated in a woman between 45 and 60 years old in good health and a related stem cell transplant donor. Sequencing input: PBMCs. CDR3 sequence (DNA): TGTGCCAGTAGTATAGTTACCGGGGACACTGAAGCTTTCTTT. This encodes CASSIVTGDTEAFF.